The rows below give T cell receptor beta chains drawn from one sample of a study of cytomegalovirus exposure and HLA in healthy donors. Here immunoSEQ multiplex PCR was the method, and the copy in TCRdb shows in-frame clones only, minus some. Of 100,000 to 150,000 clones listed, roughly 77% are singletons. The specimen was PBMCs. These receptors all stem from a woman between 40 and 55 years old in good health and CMV-seropositive. The CDR3 runs from the conserved cysteine through the conserved F or W. D genes are given only for firm matches. The size entry is marked missing in some rows and otherwise reads once, few, many or a size class.

clone size | J gene | D gene | V gene | CDR3 DNA | CDR3 protein
- | TRBJ2-7 | - | TRBV27 | TGTGCCAGCAGCCTAGCGGGACAGGGGAGAACCTACGAGCAGTACTTC | CASSLAGQGRTYEQYF
- | TRBJ1-3 | - | TRBV28 | TGTGCCAGCAGTGACACCGTCATTGGAAACACCATATATTTT | CASSDTVIGNTIYF
- | TRBJ1-5 | TRBD1 | TRBV7-2 | TGTGCCAGCAGCCCGACAGGGGACCACAATCAGCCCCAGCATTTT | CASSPTGDHNQPQHF
- | TRBJ1-1 | - | TRBV7-9 | TGTGCCAGCAGCTTAAGCAACACTGAAGCTTTCTTT | CASSLSNTEAFF
- | TRBJ2-2 | TRBD2 | TRBV5-6 | TGTGCCAGCAGCTTGTGGACTAGCGGGGGCACCGGGGAGCTGTTTTTT | CASSLWTSGGTGELFF
- | TRBJ2-3 | TRBD2 | TRBV29-1 | TGCAGCGGTGGACTAGCGGGAGGAGGCACAGATACGCAGTATTTT | CSGGLAGGGTDTQYF
- | TRBJ1-5 | - | TRBV6-4 | TGTGCCAGCAGTGAAAGGCAGGGTAGCAATCAGCCCCAGCATTTT | CASSERQGSNQPQHF
- | TRBJ2-3 | - | TRBV11-3 | TGTGCCAGCAGCTTAGGAGGGGGGGAGAGCACAGATACGCAGTATTTT | CASSLGGGESTDTQYF
once | TRBJ2-3 | TRBD1 | TRBV7-9 | TGTGCCAGCAGCGACAGGGGAACCTCAGATACGCAGTATTTT | CASSDRGTSDTQYF
- | TRBJ1-4 | TRBD1 | TRBV15 | TGTGCCACCAGCAGTGCCTCGGGACAGGGACGTGAAAAACTGTTTTTT | CATSSASGQGREKLFF